The entry below gives a single T cell receptor (beta chain) sequence along with its context. Its antigen is unidentified. Measured with immunoSEQ multiplex PCR; TCRdb has only the in-frame clones, and not every one. Of about 39,000 clones in the sample, about nine tenths are singletons; the top ten hold approximately 9.1%. Every patient experienced relapse after autologous stem cell transplantation, and brentuximab vedotin exposure varied. Complete response, partial response or progressive disease made up the best responses. The entry originates in a study of PD-1 blockade in classical Hodgkin lymphoma. The CDR3 extends over 16 amino acids. The V and J ends lost 1 base and 3 bases, in that order; junction bases with no gene match: 6. CDR1 MNHNS and CDR2 SASEGT come from the germline V gene. Notes on the study in general: Complete responders matched newly diagnosed patients in baseline diversity. Some patients began nivolumab under 1 year after ASCT. These patients were excluded from later analyses. Why the repertoires differ is still unclear, perhaps disease activity or prior therapy.

The specimen was peripheral blood mononuclear cells (PBMCs), collected at baseline. This sequence was found in a human donor with classical Hodgkin lymphoma. The genes are TRBV6-1 and TRBJ2-7; 10 positions match TRBD2. The CDR3 is CASSEVRAGGYYEQYF. CDR3 bases: TGTGCCAGCAGTGAAGTGCGAGCGGGAGGGTACTACGAGCAGTACTTC.